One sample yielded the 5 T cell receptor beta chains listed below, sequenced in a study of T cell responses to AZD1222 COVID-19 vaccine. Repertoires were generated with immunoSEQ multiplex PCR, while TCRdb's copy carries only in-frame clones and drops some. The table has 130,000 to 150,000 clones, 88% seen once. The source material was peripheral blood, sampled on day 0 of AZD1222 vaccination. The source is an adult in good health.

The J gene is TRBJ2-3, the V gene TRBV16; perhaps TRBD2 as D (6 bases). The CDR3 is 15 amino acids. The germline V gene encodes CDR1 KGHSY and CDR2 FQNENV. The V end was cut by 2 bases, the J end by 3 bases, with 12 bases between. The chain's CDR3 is CASSQPAGRTDTQYF. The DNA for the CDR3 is TGTGCCAGCAGCCAACCCGCGGGGCGGACAGATACGCAGTATTTT.

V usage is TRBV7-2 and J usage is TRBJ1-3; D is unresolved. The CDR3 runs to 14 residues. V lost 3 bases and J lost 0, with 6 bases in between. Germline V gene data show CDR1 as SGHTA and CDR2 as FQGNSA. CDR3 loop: CASSFGSSGNTIYF. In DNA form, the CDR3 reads TGTGCCAGCAGCTTCGGGAGCTCTGGAAACACCATATATTTT. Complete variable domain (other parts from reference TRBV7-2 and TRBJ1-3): GAGVSQSPSNKVTEKGKDVELRCDPISGHTALYWYRQSLGQGLEFLIYFQGNSAPDKSGLPSDRFSAERTGGSVSTLTIQRTQQEDSAVYLCASSFGSSGNTIYFGEGSWLTVV.

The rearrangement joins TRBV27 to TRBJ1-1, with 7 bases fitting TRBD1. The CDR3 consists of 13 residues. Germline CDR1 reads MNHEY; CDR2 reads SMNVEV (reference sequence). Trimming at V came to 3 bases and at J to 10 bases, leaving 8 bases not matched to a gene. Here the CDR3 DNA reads TGTGCCAGCAGTTTGGCCCAGGGGGGGATAGCTTTCTTT. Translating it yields CASSLAQGGIAFF.

CDR3 in DNA: TGTGCCAGCAGCTTGGGGACGGATAATCAGCCCCAGCATTTT. Translating gives CASSLGTDNQPQHF. The rearrangement joins TRBV2 to TRBJ1-5; perhaps TRBD1 as D (5 bases). There are 14 residues in the CDR3. Germline-derived CDR1 and CDR2 are SNHLY and FYNNEI. The germline V and J ends were trimmed by 6 bases and 4 bases, with 13 bases remaining between them.

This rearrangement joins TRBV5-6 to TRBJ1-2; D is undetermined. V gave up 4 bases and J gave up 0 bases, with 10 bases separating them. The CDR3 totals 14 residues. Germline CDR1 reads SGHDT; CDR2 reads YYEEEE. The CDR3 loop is CASSRDTANYGYTF. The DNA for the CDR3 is TGTGCCAGCAGCAGGGATACGGCTAACTATGGCTACACCTTC.